A selection of T cell receptor beta chains follows, all from one sample in a study of human T cells and chemical hapten exposure. TCRdb processed the RACE reads anew with MiXCR; each CDR3 protein has one entry. This table has hundreds of thousands of distinct CDR3 sequences, around 6% appearing once. Sequenced material: whole blood, taken in connection with sensitization to the hapten diphenylcyclopropenone (DPC). Receptor source: a woman younger than 35 with alopecia areata. Some clones in this sample may be carry-over from other donors' samples. Each CDR3 is given with its conserved first and last residue. Each record gives: V gene, J gene, clone size, D gene, CDR3 DNA, CDR3 protein. The D gene is left open where the match is weak. Some rows mark clone size as missing; the rest say once, few, many or name a class of expanded clone.

v_gene: TRBV2
j_gene: TRBJ2-1
abundance: few
d_gene: TRBD1
CDR3nt: TGTGCCAGCAGTCCAAACTCTGGGACAGGGGGCGCAGGGCAGTTCTTC
CDR3aa: CASSPNSGTGGAGQFF

v_gene: TRBV5-4
j_gene: TRBJ1-1
abundance: -
d_gene: -
CDR3nt: TGTGCCAGCAGCTTGGAGGCAGGGGCGTATGAGGGCACTGAAGCTTTCTTT
CDR3aa: CASSLEAGAYEGTEAFF

v_gene: TRBV6-6
j_gene: TRBJ1-5
abundance: few
d_gene: -
CDR3nt: TGTGCCAGCAGGCTTGGTTATGGGAGCAATCAGCCCCAGCATTTT
CDR3aa: CASRLGYGSNQPQHF

v_gene: TRBV12-3/TRBV12-4
j_gene: TRBJ1-4
abundance: few
d_gene: TRBD1
CDR3nt: TGTGCCAGCAGGAAAATGACAGGGGCAAGGGAAAAACTGTTTTTT
CDR3aa: CASRKMTGAREKLFF

v_gene: TRBV12-3/TRBV12-4
j_gene: TRBJ1-2
abundance: many
d_gene: TRBD1
CDR3nt: TGTGCCACTACAGGGGAGGGTGGCTACACCTTC
CDR3aa: CATTGEGGYTF

v_gene: TRBV7-9
j_gene: TRBJ2-2
abundance: few
d_gene: -
CDR3nt: TGTGCCAGCACCGTTACAGGCGGATCGAGGTTGTGGACCGGGGAGCTGTTTTTT
CDR3aa: CASTVTGGSRLWTGELFF

v_gene: TRBV27
j_gene: TRBJ1-6
abundance: -
d_gene: TRBD1
CDR3nt: TGTGCCAGCAGTTTTGATAGGGACAGAGAACCGGCGAATTCACCCCTCCACTTT
CDR3aa: CASSFDRDREPANSPLHF

v_gene: TRBV4-3
j_gene: TRBJ2-3
abundance: -
d_gene: -
CDR3nt: TGCGCCAGCAGCCAAGATCACCCAGATACGCAGTATTTT
CDR3aa: CASSQDHPDTQYF

v_gene: TRBV29-1
j_gene: TRBJ2-3
abundance: -
d_gene: -
CDR3nt: TGCAGCGGGGCCGCCCGGGACACAGATACGCAGTATTTT
CDR3aa: CSGAARDTDTQYF

v_gene: TRBV29-1
j_gene: TRBJ1-2
abundance: few
d_gene: -
CDR3nt: TGCAGCGTTGAATCTGCAGCCTACTATGGCTACACCTTC
CDR3aa: CSVESAAYYGYTF

v_gene: TRBV7-6
j_gene: TRBJ2-1
abundance: -
d_gene: -
CDR3nt: TGTGCCAGCAGCTTAGAAGGAGGACATCAGTTCTTC
CDR3aa: CASSLEGGHQFF

v_gene: TRBV5-1
j_gene: TRBJ1-5
abundance: -
d_gene: -
CDR3nt: TGCGCCAGCAGCTTGGCATCCGATCAGCCCCAGCATTTT
CDR3aa: CASSLASDQPQHF

v_gene: TRBV7-9
j_gene: TRBJ1-1
abundance: many
d_gene: TRBD1
CDR3nt: TGTGCCAGCAGCTTGGGACAGGGGTCTAGTGAAGCTTTCTTT
CDR3aa: CASSLGQGSSEAFF

v_gene: TRBV20-1
j_gene: TRBJ1-5
abundance: many
d_gene: -
CDR3nt: TGCAGTGCTAGTCTCGGGGGTCACGATCAGCCCCAGCATTTT
CDR3aa: CSASLGGHDQPQHF

v_gene: TRBV12-3/TRBV12-4
j_gene: TRBJ1-6
abundance: few
d_gene: -
CDR3nt: TGTGCCAGCAGTTCACAGGGACGCAACCTTTCACCCCTCCACTTT
CDR3aa: CASSSQGRNLSPLHF

v_gene: TRBV2
j_gene: TRBJ2-5
abundance: -
d_gene: -
CDR3nt: TGTGCCAGCAGTGTCGAGAGCGGTCAAGAGACCCAGTACTTC
CDR3aa: CASSVESGQETQYF

v_gene: TRBV6-2/TRBV6-3
j_gene: TRBJ2-7
abundance: few
d_gene: -
CDR3nt: TGTGCCAGCACCGGGAGTTACGAGCAGTACTTC
CDR3aa: CASTGSYEQYF

v_gene: TRBV20-1
j_gene: TRBJ2-2
abundance: -
d_gene: -
CDR3nt: TGCAGTGCTAGAGACAGGCTGGGGGCGAACACCGGGGAGCTGTTTTTT
CDR3aa: CSARDRLGANTGELFF

v_gene: TRBV6-5
j_gene: TRBJ1-2
abundance: many
d_gene: -
CDR3nt: TGTGCCAGCAGTTACAGTTCTATAAACTATGGCTACACCTTC
CDR3aa: CASSYSSINYGYTF

v_gene: TRBV2
j_gene: TRBJ2-4
abundance: few
d_gene: TRBD2
CDR3nt: TGTGCCAGCAGTGGTACACTTGGGACTAGCGGAGGTGAAAACATTCAGTACTTC
CDR3aa: CASSGTLGTSGGENIQYF

v_gene: TRBV13
j_gene: TRBJ1-2
abundance: many
d_gene: -
CDR3nt: TGTGCCAGCAGCTTAGGCAGGGGCATATGGGGCTACACCTTC
CDR3aa: CASSLGRGIWGYTF

v_gene: TRBV7-8
j_gene: TRBJ1-1
abundance: -
d_gene: -
CDR3nt: TGTGCCAGCAGCATGGACGGGAACACTGAAGCTTTCTTT
CDR3aa: CASSMDGNTEAFF

v_gene: TRBV15
j_gene: TRBJ1-1
abundance: many
d_gene: -
CDR3nt: TGTGCCACCAGCAGAGATCAGCAGGAAGCTTTCTTT
CDR3aa: CATSRDQQEAFF

v_gene: TRBV12-3/TRBV12-4
j_gene: TRBJ2-1
abundance: many
d_gene: TRBD1
CDR3nt: TGTGCCAGCAGTCCGGGACAGATTTACAATGAGCAGTTCTTC
CDR3aa: CASSPGQIYNEQFF

v_gene: TRBV11-2
j_gene: TRBJ2-3
abundance: many
d_gene: TRBD2
CDR3nt: TGTGCCAGCAGAAAGGAGGCGACTAGCCGACGCACAGATACGCAGTATTTT
CDR3aa: CASRKEATSRRTDTQYF

v_gene: TRBV4-3
j_gene: TRBJ1-6
abundance: many
d_gene: -
CDR3nt: TGCGCCAGCAGCCAGCTCGACAGTAATAATTCACCCCTCCACTTT
CDR3aa: CASSQLDSNNSPLHF

v_gene: TRBV4-2
j_gene: TRBJ1-6
abundance: -
d_gene: -
CDR3nt: TGTGCCAGCAGCCACTCCTCCCAGACAGCAGATAATTCACCCCTCCACTTT
CDR3aa: CASSHSSQTADNSPLHF

v_gene: TRBV3-1
j_gene: TRBJ2-3
abundance: many
d_gene: -
CDR3nt: TGTGCCAGCAGCCCTGCTCCCGGGGCGGATACGCAGTATTTT
CDR3aa: CASSPAPGADTQYF

v_gene: TRBV29-1
j_gene: TRBJ2-3
abundance: few
d_gene: -
CDR3nt: TGCAGCGTTGAACCTCTTCCGGGCCAAAAAGTGAAAACAGATACGCAGTATTTT
CDR3aa: CSVEPLPGQKVKTDTQYF

v_gene: TRBV5-6
j_gene: TRBJ2-7
abundance: many
d_gene: TRBD1
CDR3nt: TGTGCCAGCAGCTACGGGACAGGCTACGAGCAGTACTTC
CDR3aa: CASSYGTGYEQYF

v_gene: TRBV10-3
j_gene: TRBJ2-7
abundance: few
d_gene: -
CDR3nt: TGTGCCATCTCCGGGGTCGCCTCCTACGAGCAGTACTTC
CDR3aa: CAISGVASYEQYF

v_gene: TRBV3-1
j_gene: TRBJ1-5
abundance: few
d_gene: -
CDR3nt: TGTGCCAGCCATATATCAGGGGATAGCAATCAGCCCCAGCATTTT
CDR3aa: CASHISGDSNQPQHF

v_gene: TRBV24-1
j_gene: TRBJ2-7
abundance: -
d_gene: TRBD1
CDR3nt: TGTGCCACCAGTGATGGACAGGGTTACGAGCAGTACTTC
CDR3aa: CATSDGQGYEQYF

v_gene: TRBV12-3/TRBV12-4
j_gene: TRBJ2-1
abundance: many
d_gene: TRBD2
CDR3nt: TGTGCCAGCACCCGGACTAGCGGCAACAATGAGCAGTTCTTC
CDR3aa: CASTRTSGNNEQFF

v_gene: TRBV4-3
j_gene: TRBJ2-5
abundance: -
d_gene: TRBD2
CDR3nt: TGCGCCAGCAGCCAAGCTCCCGGGGGGGGGCTATTTGAGACCCAGTACTTC
CDR3aa: CASSQAPGGGLFETQYF

v_gene: TRBV28
j_gene: TRBJ1-1
abundance: many
d_gene: -
CDR3nt: TGTGCCAGCTCAAACCAGGAAGGGGGAAGGGACGCTGAAGCTTTCTTT
CDR3aa: CASSNQEGGRDAEAFF

v_gene: TRBV6-1
j_gene: TRBJ1-6
abundance: many
d_gene: -
CDR3nt: TGTGCCAGCAGTGAAGTAGGGAGCAGGCGGTCACCCCTCCACTTT
CDR3aa: CASSEVGSRRSPLHF

v_gene: TRBV10-3
j_gene: TRBJ1-4
abundance: many
d_gene: -
CDR3nt: TGTGCCATCAGTGAGTCGTTAGTCGTTAATGAAAAACTGTTTTTT
CDR3aa: CAISESLVVNEKLFF

v_gene: TRBV7-9
j_gene: TRBJ1-5
abundance: few
d_gene: -
CDR3nt: TGTGCCAGCAGATCAGGGGTTGTTGGCAATCAGCCCCAGCATTTT
CDR3aa: CASRSGVVGNQPQHF

v_gene: TRBV28
j_gene: TRBJ1-1
abundance: few
d_gene: -
CDR3nt: TGTGCCAGCAGTTCAGCAGTGAACACTGAAGCTTTCTTT
CDR3aa: CASSSAVNTEAFF

v_gene: TRBV12-3/TRBV12-4
j_gene: TRBJ1-5
abundance: few
d_gene: -
CDR3nt: TGTGCCAGCAGCCAAGAGGGGGGAGGTCAGCCCCAGCATTTT
CDR3aa: CASSQEGGGQPQHF

v_gene: TRBV20-1
j_gene: TRBJ1-2
abundance: many
d_gene: TRBD1
CDR3nt: TGCAGTGCCCCGTACAGGGGGTATGTGTATGGCTACACCTTC
CDR3aa: CSAPYRGYVYGYTF

v_gene: TRBV14
j_gene: TRBJ1-2
abundance: -
d_gene: TRBD1
CDR3nt: TGTGCCAGCAGCCAAGTTGGACAGGGAAGGTCGGGCTACACCTTC
CDR3aa: CASSQVGQGRSGYTF

v_gene: TRBV29-1
j_gene: TRBJ1-1
abundance: -
d_gene: -
CDR3nt: TGCAGCGTTGATGATTCGAACACTGAAGCTTTCTTT
CDR3aa: CSVDDSNTEAFF

v_gene: TRBV10-3
j_gene: TRBJ1-1
abundance: many
d_gene: -
CDR3nt: TGTGCCATCAGGACCTCCTTGGGCACTGAAGCTTTCTTT
CDR3aa: CAIRTSLGTEAFF

v_gene: TRBV5-1
j_gene: TRBJ2-1
abundance: -
d_gene: -
CDR3nt: TGCGCCAGCAGCTGGGGGTTCGCTGCTACTAATGAGCAGTTCTTC
CDR3aa: CASSWGFAATNEQFF

v_gene: TRBV12-3/TRBV12-4
j_gene: TRBJ1-1
abundance: many
d_gene: TRBD1
CDR3nt: TGTGCCAGCAGTTTCTGGCAGGGGGCTTCCACTGAAGCTTTCTTT
CDR3aa: CASSFWQGASTEAFF

v_gene: TRBV7-8
j_gene: TRBJ1-5
abundance: few
d_gene: TRBD1
CDR3nt: TGTGCCAGCAGTTCCCACGCGACAGGGAGTAGCAATCAGCCCCAGCATTTT
CDR3aa: CASSSHATGSSNQPQHF

v_gene: TRBV6-6
j_gene: TRBJ2-3
abundance: -
d_gene: -
CDR3nt: TGTGCCAGCAATCCCGGTGGACAAAAGACAGATACGCAGTATTTT
CDR3aa: CASNPGGQKTDTQYF

v_gene: TRBV2
j_gene: TRBJ1-2
abundance: many
d_gene: -
CDR3nt: TGTGCCAGCAGCGCAGGAGGGGATCTACGGTATGGCTACACCTTC
CDR3aa: CASSAGGDLRYGYTF

v_gene: TRBV18
j_gene: TRBJ2-3
abundance: many
d_gene: -
CDR3nt: TGTGCCAGCTCACCACTCCGCGGTGCTAGCACAGATACGCAGTATTTT
CDR3aa: CASSPLRGASTDTQYF